The sequence of this T cell receptor beta chain was determined in a study of blood T cell repertoires in COVID-19. Trimming took off 1 base at V and 0 bases at J, with 8 bases between the two ends. The length of the CDR3 is 15 residues. In germline, CDR1 is MGHRA, CDR2 YSYEKL. Here immunoSEQ multiplex PCR was the method, and the copy in TCRdb shows in-frame clones only, minus some. In the table there are about 200,000 clones, 80% of which are singletons. This clone has only a few counts. This chain uses TRBV4-1 with TRBJ2-3; D gene unclear. Material for sequencing was peripheral blood. The TCR originated in a woman aged 70-85 years with acute or convalescent COVID-19. In DNA, the CDR3 is TGCGCCAGCAGCCAAGGCAGATCTAGCACAGATACGCAGTATTTT. Amino acids: CASSQGRSSTDTQYF.